This entry lists 14 T cell receptor beta chains sequenced from one sample in a study of T-cell memory formation after mild COVID-19. TCRdb re-called the 5' RACE reads through MiXCR, storing one row per CDR3 protein. The sample carries around 430,000 distinct CDR3 sequences, about 15% recorded once. What was sequenced was PBMCs or a T cell subset sorted from them (not recorded which). These receptors originate from a man younger than 30 who had mild COVID-19 (a few samples of this study predate the infection). Cell type and time point are not known.

V usage is TRBV29-1 and J usage is TRBJ1-1; 7 nucleotides line up with TRBD1. Germline trimming cut 0 bases from V and 0 bases from J; bases unmatched to any gene: 16. The CDR3 consists of 19 residues. Looked up from germline, CDR1 is SQVTM and CDR2 is ANQGSEA. The CDR3 loop is CSVEEKHRGPRPMNTEAFF. Written as DNA, the CDR3 is TGCAGCGTTGAAGAAAAGCACAGGGGCCCGCGTCCGATGAACACTGAAGCTTTCTTT. Using reference TRBV29-1 and TRBJ1-1 for the parts outside the CDR3, the full variable domain is SAVISQKPSRDICQRGTSLTIQCQVDSQVTMMFWYRQQPGQSLTLIATANQGSEATYESGFVIDKFPISRPNLTFSTLTVSNMSPEDSSIYLCSVEEKHRGPRPMNTEAFFGQGTRLTVV.

The sample holds a few counts of this clonotype. The chain couples TRBV7-3 to TRBJ2-1; D remains unclear. Germline V gene data show CDR1 as SGHTA and CDR2 as FQGTGA. This CDR3 spans 16 amino acids. V dropped 3 bases and J dropped 0 bases, with 12 bases sitting between them. CDR3: CASSFTASSSYNEQFF. The CDR3 DNA reads as TGTGCCAGCAGCTTCACCGCATCTAGCTCCTACAATGAGCAGTTCTTC.

V and J are TRBV5-1 and TRBJ2-2, with 12 bases matching TRBD1. This CDR3 is 15 amino acids long. Germline-derived CDR1 and CDR2 are SGHRS and YFSETQ. The trim removed 7 bases at V and 7 bases at J, leaving 8 bases unmatched. This chain's CDR3 is CASGEGQGADGELFF. CDR3 sequence (DNA): TGCGCCAGCGGCGAGGGACAGGGGGCGGACGGGGAGCTGTTTTTT.

This clonotype was seen only a few times. The chain is built from TRBV7-8 and TRBJ1-2; D gene ambiguous. CDR3 length: 13 residues. Germline loops: CDR1 SGHVS, CDR2 FQNEAQ. With 5 bases removed from V and 6 bases from J, the gap between germline ends came to 13 bases. This CDR3 reads CASSRPGGDGYTF. The CDR3 DNA reads TGTGCCAGCAGCCGCCCTGGAGGAGATGGCTACACCTTC.

The chain carries TRBV4-1 and TRBJ2-5; D is undetermined. CDR3 size: 16 residues. Germline V gene lookup returns CDR1 MGHRA and CDR2 YSYEKL. Trimming stripped 4 bases from V and 4 bases from J, with 19 bases between. The CDR3 spells CASSRNAGNVPETQYF. The CDR3 bases are TGCGCCAGCAGCCGCAACGCTGGGAACGTTCCAGAGACCCAGTACTTC.

This chain joins TRBV11-3 and TRBJ2-7, with D perhaps TRBD1 (5 bases). V dropped 8 bases and J dropped 4 bases, with 21 bases sitting between them. Per germline, CDR1 SGHNT and CDR2 YENEEA. This CDR3 has 15 amino acids. CDR3 coding DNA: TGTGCCAGCCTCCCGGTGGGGCAGAAACCTTACGAGCAGTACGTC. Its translation is CASLPVGQKPYEQYV.

The V and J genes are TRBV7-9 and TRBJ2-5, with 8 bases identical to TRBD2. With V trimmed by 4 bases and J by 0 bases, 4 bases remained unmatched. This CDR3 is built from 15 residues. Germline CDR1 is SEHNR and CDR2 is FQNEAQ (reference sequence). In nucleotides, the CDR3 is TGTGCCAGCAGCTCCCCTAGCGGGTACCAAGAGACCCAGTACTTC. Its protein is CASSSPSGYQETQYF.

The chain has TRBV6-1 and TRBJ1-1; 7 positions agree with TRBD1. The trim removed 4 bases at V and 5 bases at J, leaving 7 bases unmatched. From germline, CDR1 is MNHNS and CDR2 SASEGT. The CDR3 has 14 amino acids. CDR3 nucleotides: TGTGCCAGCAGTGGACAGGGTTTTCTGACTGAAGCTTTCTTT. Translated: CASSGQGFLTEAFF.

This rearrangement joins TRBV12-3 or TRBV12-4 to TRBJ2-7; 7 bases match TRBD1. V was pared by 5 bases and J by 4 bases, with 2 bases of the junction left unmatched. There are 12 residues in the CDR3. CDR3 residues: CASSGQVYEQYF. CDR3 DNA sequence: TGTGCCAGCAGTGGACAGGTTTACGAGCAGTACTTC.

This clonotype appeared a few times. The chain links TRBV24-1 to TRBJ1-2; no clear D gene. This CDR3 is 14 amino acids long. V dropped 3 bases and J dropped 0 bases, with 7 bases sitting between them. Germline-derived CDR1 and CDR2 are KGHDR and SFDVKD. The CDR3 region is CATSDASTNYGYTF. The CDR3 nucleotides read TGTGCCACCAGTGATGCGTCAACTAACTATGGCTACACCTTC.

This clonotype was observed a handful of times. This chain links TRBV6-6 with TRBJ2-7; D may be TRBD1 (6 bases). CDR1 is MNHNY, CDR2 SVGAGI, per germline (reference sequence). Trimming removed 6 bases at V and 5 bases at J, with 17 bases between. CDR3 size: 14 residues. The CDR3 here is CASSPHQGPNEQYF. The CDR3, as DNA: TGTGCCAGCAGCCCCCACCAGGGGCCCAACGAGCAGTACTTC.

This clonotype was seen only a few times. V usage is TRBV18 and J usage is TRBJ1-6; no clear D. V was trimmed by 4 bases and J by 5 bases, leaving 15 bases between them. Germline CDR1 reads KGHSH; CDR2 reads LQKENI. This CDR3 is 16 amino acids long. This CDR3 is CASSLRSGRDNSPLHF. CDR3 DNA: TGTGCCAGCTCACTGCGGTCCGGACGGGATAATTCACCCCTCCACTTT.

The V gene is TRBV5-6, the J gene TRBJ2-7; D is tentatively TRBD1 or TRBD2 (5 bases each). Germline V gives CDR1 SGHDT, CDR2 YYEEEE. With 4 bases removed from V and 3 bases from J, the gap between germline ends came to 14 bases. The CDR3 totals 14 residues. CDR3 loop: CASSGTEKLYEQYV. CDR3 DNA sequence: TGTGCCAGCAGCGGGACGGAGAAGCTCTACGAGCAGTACGTC.

CDR3 nucleotide sequence: TGTGCCAGCAGCGTGGACAGGGGACGAGGTACGCAGTATTTT. As protein: CASSVDRGRGTQYF. The chain has TRBV9 and TRBJ2-3, with 9 bases fitting TRBD1. J was trimmed by 8 bases and V by 2 bases; bases with no gene match: 6. The CDR3 covers 14 residues. The germline CDR1 and CDR2 sequences are SGDLS and YYNGEE.